Below, 18 T cell receptor beta chains from the same sample are listed, as sequenced in a study of T-cell reconstitution after alpha-beta-depleted transplantation in children. Unique molecular identifiers were used to barcode this TCRbeta library. TCRdb re-called the PCR reads through MiXCR, storing one row per CDR3 protein. The table records under 450,000 distinct CDR3 sequences, about 14% of them present only once. The sample here was PBMCs, taken from the stem cell graft. The receptors shown here come from a human donor who donated a stem cell graft to a child with Fanconi anemia.

This clonotype was counted at least ten times. The chain recombines TRBV5-1 with TRBJ1-1; D ambiguous. The germline V gene has CDR1 SGHRS and CDR2 YFSETQ. Trimming shortened V by 6 bases and J by 0 bases, and 12 bases separated the two germline ends. This CDR3 has 14 residues. Here the CDR3 DNA reads TGCGCCAGCAACCCTCAGCCCATGAACACTGAAGCTTTCTTT. As protein: CASNPQPMNTEAFF.

The chain uses TRBV5-1 and TRBJ1-4, with D maybe TRBD1 (5 bases). V dropped 2 bases and J dropped 4 bases, with 15 bases sitting between them. The CDR3 consists of 16 residues. Germline V gene data show CDR1 as SGHRS and CDR2 as YFSETQ. DNA for the CDR3: TGCGCCAGCAGCTTCGGAGCGACAGCGTTTAATGAAAAACTGTTTTTT. Translating it yields CASSFGATAFNEKLFF.

The chain is built from TRBV6-1 and TRBJ2-7, with D hard to call. Per the germline V gene, CDR1 is MNHNS and CDR2 is SASEGT. The CDR3 consists of 11 residues. V was shortened by 3 bases and J by 2 bases, with 2 bases between the two germline ends. The CDR3 region is CASSDTYEQYF. DNA for the CDR3: TGTGCCAGCAGTGATACCTACGAGCAGTACTTC.

This clonotype was observed a few times. This CDR3 is missing its conserved last phenylalanine or tryptophan, likely due to a read error. CDR3 in amino acids: CASSLDPAEAFL. The CDR3, as DNA: TGTGCCAGCAGCTTAGATCCCGCGGAAGCTTTCCTT. The chain couples TRBV7-9 to TRBJ1-1; the D is unclear. The length of the CDR3 is 12 residues. The germline gives CDR1 SEHNR, CDR2 FQNEAQ (reference sequence). V dropped 1 base and J dropped 8 bases, with 8 bases sitting between them.

The gene calls are TRBV5-1 and TRBJ2-7; D is uncertain. This CDR3 contains 12 residues. From germline, CDR1 is SGHRS and CDR2 YFSETQ. Trimming pared 3 bases from V and 1 base from J, leaving 5 bases between. CDR3 loop: CASSSESYEQYF. The CDR3 region has the DNA TGCGCCAGCAGCTCGGAGTCCTACGAGCAGTACTTC.

This chain uses TRBV25-1 with TRBJ1-1; D is perhaps TRBD1 (5 bases). Germline V CDR1 and CDR2: MGHDK, SYGVNS. The CDR3 is 13 residues long. The V end lost 8 bases, the J end lost 9 bases, and 19 bases lay between the germline ends. The CDR3 DNA sequence: TGTGCCAGCTTACGCACCGGGACGAGAAAAGCTTTCTTT. Its translation is CASLRTGTRKAFF.

This clonotype came up a few times. The chain is built from TRBV11-2 and TRBJ1-6; D call uncertain. The CDR3 sequence is 14 residues long. Trimming stripped 4 bases from V and 5 bases from J, with 9 bases between. The V gene's germline CDR1 is SGHAT and CDR2 FQNNGV. The CDR3 here is CASSSGRNNSPLHF. The DNA of the CDR3 is TGTGCCAGCAGCTCCGGACGGAATAATTCACCCCTCCACTTT.

The V call is TRBV5-1, the J call TRBJ1-6; D ambiguous. Germline V CDR1 and CDR2: SGHRS, YFSETQ. This CDR3 is built from 15 residues. V lost 0 bases and J lost 9, with 13 bases in between. As DNA, the CDR3 is TGCGCCAGCAGCTTGGGCCAGGCGATAGGTTCACCCCTCCACTTT. It specifies CASSLGQAIGSPLHF.

The rearrangement links TRBV7-2 to TRBJ1-3, with D possibly being TRBD1 (5 bases). Per germline, CDR1 SGHTA and CDR2 FQGNSA. Trimming shortened V by 5 bases and J by 2 bases, and 10 bases separated the two germline ends. The CDR3 runs to 14 residues. DNA of the CDR3: TGTGCCAGCAGCGCCGGGACCGCTGGAAACACCATATATTTT. It yields the protein CASSAGTAGNTIYF.

The chain joins TRBV5-1 to TRBJ2-5; no definite D call. The CDR3 length is 14 residues. Looked up from germline, CDR1 is SGHRS and CDR2 is YFSETQ. Deletions cut 6 bases from V and 5 bases from J, with 17 bases between. CDR3 sequence reads: CASTSLDLGETQYF. DNA for the CDR3: TGCGCCAGCACCTCACTCGATTTGGGCGAGACCCAGTACTTC.

This clonotype has at least ten counts. The chain employs TRBV11-2 and TRBJ1-1; D is possibly TRBD1 (5 bases). Germline V CDR1 and CDR2: SGHAT, FQNNGV. There are 13 residues in the CDR3. The ends were cut back, 6 bases at V and 5 bases at J, with 13 bases in the middle. The CDR3 protein is CASRLTEGTEAFF. The CDR3 bases are TGTGCCAGCAGACTGACAGAAGGAACTGAAGCTTTCTTT. The variable domain in full, completed from reference TRBV11-2 and TRBJ1-1, reads EAGVAQSPRYKIIEKRQSVAFWCNPISGHATLYWYQQILGQGPKLLIQFQNNGVVDDSQLPKDRFSAERLKGVDSTLKIQPAKLEDSAVYLCASRLTEGTEAFFGQGTRLTVV.

The chain joins TRBV29-1 to TRBJ2-3; TRBD1 matches 9 bases. With V trimmed by 2 bases and J by 4 bases, 10 bases remained unmatched. Germline values: CDR1 SQVTM, CDR2 ANQGSEA. CDR3 length: 16 amino acids. CDR3 in amino acids: CSVENMPDRGSDTQYF. Here the CDR3 DNA reads TGCAGCGTTGAAAATATGCCGGACAGGGGATCAGATACGCAGTATTTT.

Only a few counts were recorded for this clonotype. V is TRBV6-1 and J is TRBJ2-3; 8 bases line up with TRBD1. The CDR3 is 15 amino acids. V dropped 5 bases and J dropped 4; count of bases not matched to a gene: 8. Germline V gene data show CDR1 as MNHNS and CDR2 as SASEGT. The CDR3 loop reads CASSQTRGRADTQYF. CDR3 nucleotide sequence: TGTGCCAGCAGTCAAACCAGGGGGCGGGCAGATACGCAGTATTTT.

This clonotype has more than one count but fewer than ten. The J gene is TRBJ1-1, the V gene TRBV10-1, with D maybe TRBD1 (5 bases). The V gene lost 0 bases and the J gene lost 7 bases, with 9 bases spanning the gap. The germline gives CDR1 WNHNN, CDR2 SYGVQD (reference sequence). This CDR3 comprises 13 residues. For the CDR3, the DNA is TGCGCCAGCAGTGAGTCAGGGACGGATGAAGCTTTCTTT. Amino acids: CASSESGTDEAFF.

This clonotype was counted only a few times. This chain joins TRBV2 and TRBJ2-7; 10 nucleotides match TRBD1. Unmatched junction bases numbered 8, after V lost 11 bases and J lost 10 bases. Germline V CDR1 and CDR2: SNHLY, FYNNEI. The CDR3 runs to 11 residues. This CDR3 is CAGGTGVLQYF. The CDR3 nucleotides read TGTGCCGGTGGGACAGGGGTACTCCAGTACTTC.

In its sample, this clonotype was seen once. The chain uses TRBV7-2 and TRBJ1-4, with D tentatively TRBD1 (6 bases). V lost 6 bases and J lost 3, with 11 bases in between. Germline V gene sequence: CDR1 SGHTA, CDR2 FQGNSA. CDR3 length: 14 residues. CDR3 DNA: TGTGCCAGCAGGAAAGGGGGAGCTAATGAAAAACTGTTTTTT. Its protein is CASRKGGANEKLFF.

This clonotype has a count of ten or more. The chain joins TRBV12-3 or TRBV12-4 to TRBJ2-1; D gene ambiguous. The CDR3 has 13 residues. V lost 8 bases and J 8 bases, leaving 16 bases between the germline ends. In DNA, the CDR3 is TGTGCCAGCGCCTCACGGGTATGGGATGAGCAGTTCTTC. Its protein product is CASASRVWDEQFF.

This clonotype was seen many times. V is TRBV29-1 and J is TRBJ1-1; D might be TRBD1 (5 bases). V dropped 7 bases and J dropped 4 bases, with 10 bases sitting between them. Germline assignment: CDR1 SQVTM and CDR2 ANQGSEA. CDR3 length: 11 amino acids. The CDR3, as DNA: TGCAGCGATTCAGGGATCACTGAAGCTTTCTTT. Residues: CSDSGITEAFF.